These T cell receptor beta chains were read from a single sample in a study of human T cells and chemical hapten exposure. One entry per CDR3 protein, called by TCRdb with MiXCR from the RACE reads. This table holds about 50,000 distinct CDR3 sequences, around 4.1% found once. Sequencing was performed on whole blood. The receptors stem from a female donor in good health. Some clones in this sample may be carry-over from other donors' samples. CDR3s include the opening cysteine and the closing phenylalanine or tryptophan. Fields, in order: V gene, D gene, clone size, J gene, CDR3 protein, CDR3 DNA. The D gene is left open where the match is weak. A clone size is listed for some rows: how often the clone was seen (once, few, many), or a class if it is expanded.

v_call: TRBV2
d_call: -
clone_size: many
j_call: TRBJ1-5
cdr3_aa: CASSAGTLSNQPQHF
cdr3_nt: TGTGCCAGCAGTGCCGGGACACTTAGCAATCAGCCCCAGCATTTT

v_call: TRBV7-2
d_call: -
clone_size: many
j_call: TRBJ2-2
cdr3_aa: CASSPPRGGPVGELFF
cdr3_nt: TGTGCCAGCAGCCCACCCAGGGGGGGGCCGGTCGGGGAGCTGTTTTTT

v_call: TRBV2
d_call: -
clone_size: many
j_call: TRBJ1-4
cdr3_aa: CASSGGEKLFF
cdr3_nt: TGTGCCAGCAGTGGTGGTGAAAAACTGTTTTTT

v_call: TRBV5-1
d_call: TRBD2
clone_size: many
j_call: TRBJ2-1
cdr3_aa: CASSLITLAGGNEQFF
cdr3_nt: TGCGCCAGCAGCTTGATTACTCTAGCGGGGGGAAATGAGCAGTTCTTC

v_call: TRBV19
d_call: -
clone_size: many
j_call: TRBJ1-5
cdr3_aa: CASSMSQGGNQPQHF
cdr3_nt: TGTGCCAGTAGTATGAGCCAGGGCGGCAATCAGCCCCAGCATTTT

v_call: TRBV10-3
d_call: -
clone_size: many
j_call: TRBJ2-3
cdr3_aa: CAISGDGTSTDTQYF
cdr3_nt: TGTGCCATCAGTGGGGACGGTACTAGCACAGATACGCAGTATTTT

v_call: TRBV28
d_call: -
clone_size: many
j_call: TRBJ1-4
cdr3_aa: CATRGDATNEKLFF
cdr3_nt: TGTGCCACCAGGGGCGATGCAACTAATGAAAAACTGTTTTTT

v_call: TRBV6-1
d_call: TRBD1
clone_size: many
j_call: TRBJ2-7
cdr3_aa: CASSDVGQDSYEQYF
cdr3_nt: TGTGCCAGCAGTGATGTAGGACAGGACTCCTACGAGCAGTACTTC

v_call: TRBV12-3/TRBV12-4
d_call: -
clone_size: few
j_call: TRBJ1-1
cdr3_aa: CASSLALGGFNTEAFF
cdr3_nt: TGTGCCAGCAGTTTAGCGCTCGGGGGGTTCAACACTGAAGCTTTCTTT

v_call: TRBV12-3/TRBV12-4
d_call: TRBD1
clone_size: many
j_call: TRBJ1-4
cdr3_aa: CASTPLGQGWEKLFF
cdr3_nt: TGTGCCAGTACCCCATTGGGACAGGGGTGGGAAAAACTGTTTTTT

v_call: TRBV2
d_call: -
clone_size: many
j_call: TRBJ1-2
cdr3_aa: CASSDEILNYGYTF
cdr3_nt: TGTGCCAGCAGTGATGAGATTTTGAACTATGGCTACACCTTC

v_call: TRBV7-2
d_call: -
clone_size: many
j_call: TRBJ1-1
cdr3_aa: CASSQSTARGTEAFF
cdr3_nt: TGTGCCAGCAGTCAAAGTACGGCCAGGGGCACTGAAGCTTTCTTT

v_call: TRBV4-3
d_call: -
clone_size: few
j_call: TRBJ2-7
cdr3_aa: CASSPFRHRLGYEQYF
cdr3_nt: TGCGCCAGCAGCCCGTTCCGACATCGTCTAGGGTACGAGCAGTACTTC

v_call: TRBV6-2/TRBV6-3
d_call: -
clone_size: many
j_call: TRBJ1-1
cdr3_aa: CASSRGNEAFF
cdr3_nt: TGTGCCAGCAGTCGGGGAAATGAAGCTTTCTTT

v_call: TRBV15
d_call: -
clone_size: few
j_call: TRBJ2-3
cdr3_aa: CATSRDSLHTDTQYF
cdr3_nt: TGTGCCACCAGCAGAGACAGCCTCCATACAGATACGCAGTATTTT

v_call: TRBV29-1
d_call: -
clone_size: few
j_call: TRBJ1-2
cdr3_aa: CSAGGQGSAEYGYTF
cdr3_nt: TGCAGCGCCGGAGGTCAGGGCTCCGCGGAATATGGCTACACCTTC

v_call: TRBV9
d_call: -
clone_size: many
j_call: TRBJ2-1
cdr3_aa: CASSVGLGPPNEQFF
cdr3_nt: TGTGCCAGCAGCGTAGGACTAGGACCCCCCAATGAGCAGTTCTTC

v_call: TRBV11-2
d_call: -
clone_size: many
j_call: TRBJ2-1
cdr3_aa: CASSLGGASYNEQFF
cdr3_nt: TGTGCCAGCAGCTTAGGGGGGGCCTCCTACAATGAGCAGTTCTTC

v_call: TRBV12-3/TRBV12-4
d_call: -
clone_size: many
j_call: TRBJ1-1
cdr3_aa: CASIHRDRWGTEAFF
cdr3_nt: TGTGCCAGCATCCACCGGGACCGTTGGGGCACTGAAGCTTTCTTT

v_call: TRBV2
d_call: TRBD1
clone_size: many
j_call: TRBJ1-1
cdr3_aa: CASSSGQGWTEAFF
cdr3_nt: TGTGCCAGCAGTTCGGGACAGGGATGGACTGAAGCTTTCTTT

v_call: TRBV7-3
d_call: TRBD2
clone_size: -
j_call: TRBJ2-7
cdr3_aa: CASSAEASGGAYEQYF
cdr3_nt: TGTGCCAGCAGCGCCGAGGCTAGCGGGGGGGCATACGAGCAGTACTTC

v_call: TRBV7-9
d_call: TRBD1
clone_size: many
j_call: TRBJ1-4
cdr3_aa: CASSSGTDFEKLFF
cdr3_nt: TGTGCCAGCAGCTCAGGGACAGATTTTGAAAAACTGTTTTTT

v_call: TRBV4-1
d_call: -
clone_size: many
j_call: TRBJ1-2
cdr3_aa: CASSQRTTGSYGYTF
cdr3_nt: TGCGCCAGCAGCCAACGAACTACAGGGAGCTATGGCTACACCTTC

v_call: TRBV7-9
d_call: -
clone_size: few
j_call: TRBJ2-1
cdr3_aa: CASSLANEQFF
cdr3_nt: TGTGCCAGCAGCCTAGCCAATGAGCAGTTCTTC

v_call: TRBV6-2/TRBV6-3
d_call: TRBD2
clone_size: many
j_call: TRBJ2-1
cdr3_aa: CASSFRTSGYSSYNEQFF
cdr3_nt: TGTGCCAGCAGCTTCCGGACTAGCGGGTATAGCTCCTACAATGAGCAGTTCTTC

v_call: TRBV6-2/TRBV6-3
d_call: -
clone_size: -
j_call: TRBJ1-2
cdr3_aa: CASSRPSRTMGDTF
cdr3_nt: TGTGCCAGCTCAAGACCGTCCCGTACCATGGGAGACACCTTC

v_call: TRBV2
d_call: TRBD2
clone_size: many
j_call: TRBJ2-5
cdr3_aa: CASSAPGLVRTQYF
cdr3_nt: TGTGCCAGCAGTGCTCCGGGACTAGTGCGGACCCAGTACTTC

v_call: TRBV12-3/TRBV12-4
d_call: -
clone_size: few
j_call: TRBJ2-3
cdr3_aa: CASSISQSTDTQYF
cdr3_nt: TGTGCCAGCAGTATATCCCAAAGCACAGATACGCAGTATTTT

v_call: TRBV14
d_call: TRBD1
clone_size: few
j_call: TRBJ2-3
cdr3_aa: CASSPRDRGWSTDTQYF
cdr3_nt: TGTGCCAGCAGCCCCCGGGACAGGGGATGGAGCACAGATACGCAGTATTTT

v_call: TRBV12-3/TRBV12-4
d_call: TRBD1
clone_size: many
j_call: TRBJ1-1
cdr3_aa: CASSLLRDSQAFF
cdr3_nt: TGTGCCAGCAGTTTATTGCGGGACAGCCAGGCTTTCTTT

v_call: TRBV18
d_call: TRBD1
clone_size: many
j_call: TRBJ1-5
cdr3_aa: CASSQDRGNQPQHF
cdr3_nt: TGTGCCAGCTCACAGGACAGGGGGAATCAGCCCCAGCATTTT

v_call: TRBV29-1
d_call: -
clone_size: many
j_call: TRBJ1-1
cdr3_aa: CSATTGGVTEAFF
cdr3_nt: TGCAGCGCCACAACGGGGGGTGTCACTGAAGCTTTCTTT

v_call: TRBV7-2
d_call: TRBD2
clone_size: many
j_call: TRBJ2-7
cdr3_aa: CASSFRTSGGGEQYF
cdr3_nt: TGTGCCAGCAGCTTTCGGACTAGCGGGGGGGGGGAGCAGTACTTC

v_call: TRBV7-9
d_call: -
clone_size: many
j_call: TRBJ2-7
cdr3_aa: CASSLLGTRPYEQYF
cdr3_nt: TGTGCCAGCAGCTTATTGGGGACACGTCCCTACGAGCAGTACTTC

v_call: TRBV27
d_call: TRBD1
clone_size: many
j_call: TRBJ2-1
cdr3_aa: CASSYDRGGMDEQFF
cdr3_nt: TGTGCCAGCAGCTATGACAGGGGGGGAATGGATGAGCAGTTCTTC

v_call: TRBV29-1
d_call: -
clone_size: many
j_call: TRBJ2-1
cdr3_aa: CSVEIWTPGSYNEQFF
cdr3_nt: TGCAGCGTTGAAATCTGGACCCCGGGTTCATACAATGAGCAGTTCTTC

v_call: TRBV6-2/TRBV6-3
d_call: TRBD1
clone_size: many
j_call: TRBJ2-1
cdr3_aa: CASSYQTGGQDEQFF
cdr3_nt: TGTGCCAGCAGTTACCAGACAGGGGGCCAGGATGAGCAGTTCTTC

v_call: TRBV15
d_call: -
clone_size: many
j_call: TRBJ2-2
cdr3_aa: CATRGRGNTGELFF
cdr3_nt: TGTGCCACCCGGGGCAGGGGAAACACCGGGGAGCTGTTTTTT

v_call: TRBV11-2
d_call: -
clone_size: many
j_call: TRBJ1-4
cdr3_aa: CASSLAVRGTNEKLFF
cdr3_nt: TGTGCCAGCAGCTTAGCGGTTCGGGGGACTAATGAAAAACTGTTTTTT

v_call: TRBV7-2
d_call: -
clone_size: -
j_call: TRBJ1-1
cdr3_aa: CASSLPGLEAFF
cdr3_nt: TGTGCCAGCAGCCTCCCGGGGCTTGAAGCTTTCTTT